The 5 T cell receptor beta chains given below trace back to one sample, sequenced in a study of cytomegalovirus exposure and HLA in healthy donors. Clones were read by immunoSEQ multiplex PCR, and TCRdb kept only the in-frame ones, dropping some. The repertoire consists of around 100,000 clones, with less than 95% occurring once and the leading ten covering 0.89%. Sequenced material: PBMCs. The receptors here all came from a woman aged 18-30 years in good health and CMV-seronegative.

The chain uses TRBV27 and TRBJ1-1; D gene ambiguous. V lost 3 bases to trimming and J lost 2 bases, with 7 bases between them. The CDR3 length is 13 residues. Germline V gives CDR1 MNHEY, CDR2 SMNVEV (reference sequence). The CDR3, as DNA: TGTGCCAGCAGTTTCGGGGATAACACTGAAGCTTTCTTT. Residues: CASSFGDNTEAFF.

This chain links TRBV7-6 with TRBJ2-1, with TRBD2 matching over 7 bases. In germline, CDR1 is SGHVS, CDR2 FNYEAQ. Losses at the gene ends were 8 bases for V and 3 bases for J; bases not matched to a gene: 10. This CDR3 has 15 residues. CDR3 loop: CASVGSGANYNEQFF. The CDR3 DNA reads TGTGCCAGCGTTGGAAGCGGGGCCAACTACAATGAGCAGTTCTTC.

The chain uses TRBV27 and TRBJ2-7; 14 nucleotides agree with TRBD2. With V trimmed by 7 bases and J by 5 bases, 13 bases remained unmatched. CDR3 size: 17 residues. The germline V gene encodes CDR1 MNHEY and CDR2 SMNVEV (reference sequence). As DNA, the CDR3 is TGTGCCAGCACGAAAACGGGACTAGCGGGAGTTATAAACGAGCAGTACTTC. This gives the protein CASTKTGLAGVINEQYF.

The chain links TRBV6-5 to TRBJ2-7; 7 bases are a match to TRBD1. Germline CDR1 reads MNHEY; CDR2 reads SVGAGI. The J segment lost 0 bases and the V segment lost 6 bases, leaving 5 bases of the junction unmatched. The CDR3 runs to 14 residues. In DNA form, the CDR3 reads TGTGCCAGCAGGCTGGGACAGACCTCCTACGAGCAGTACTTC. Translation: CASRLGQTSYEQYF.

This chain uses TRBV30 with TRBJ1-5, with 8 positions matching TRBD1. Trimming at V came to 3 bases and at J to 4 bases, leaving 2 bases not matched to a gene. The germline V gene encodes CDR1 GTSNPN and CDR2 SVGIG (reference sequence). The CDR3 has 13 amino acids. The CDR3 loop is CAWRDRENQPQHF. DNA for the CDR3: TGTGCCTGGAGGGACAGGGAGAATCAGCCCCAGCATTTT.